Below, 32 T cell receptor beta chains from the same sample are listed, as sequenced in a study of blood T cell repertoires in COVID-19. Some clones are missing from TCRdb's copy, which holds only in-frame ones; the method was immunoSEQ multiplex PCR. The table shows approximately 300,000 clones, with nearly 90% occurring only once. The sequenced sample was PBMCs or T cells enriched from blood (not recorded which). These receptors were obtained from a woman in her 30s who had recovered from COVID-19.

On this clone itself: The identical CDR3 is also encoded by other nucleotide sequences in the sample. V is TRBV18 and J is TRBJ2-7; D may be TRBD2 (6 bases). Germline CDR1 is KGHSH and CDR2 is LQKENI. With 6 bases removed from V and 4 bases from J, the gap between germline ends came to 10 bases. This CDR3 comprises 12 residues. The CDR3 region has the DNA TGTGCCAGCTCCCCCGGAGGGTACGAGCAGTACTTC. Protein sequence: CASSPGGYEQYF.

The chain links TRBV9 to TRBJ1-1, with a possible D match to TRBD1 (6 bases). Trimming removed 4 bases from V and 4 bases from J, with 11 bases in between. Germline CDR1 is SGDLS and CDR2 is YYNGEE. The CDR3 length is 13 residues. In DNA form, the CDR3 reads TGTGCCAGCAGCTCACAGGGTGTCACTGAAGCTTTCTTT. Its translation: CASSSQGVTEAFF.

This chain's CDR3 is CASSLSGGGQIDTQYF. CDR3 nucleotide sequence: TGCGCCAGCAGCTTGAGTGGCGGGGGGCAGATTGATACGCAGTATTTT. The chain recombines TRBV5-1 with TRBJ2-3; TRBD2 matches 8 bases. The CDR3 is made up of 16 amino acids. Germline CDR1 SGHRS, CDR2 YFSETQ. V lost 1 base, J lost 6 bases, and 10 bases stayed unmatched.

The chain uses TRBV15 and TRBJ1-1; D not certain. The germline CDR1 and CDR2 sequences are LNHNV and YYDKDF (reference sequence). The length of the CDR3 is 13 residues. The V end lost 1 base, the J end lost 5 bases, and 8 bases lay between the germline ends. The CDR3 sequence: CATSRGGETEAFF. CDR3 nucleotide sequence: TGTGCCACCAGCAGAGGTGGAGAGACTGAAGCTTTCTTT.

The CDR3 DNA is TGTGCCAGCAGCCTTCTACCGGATACGCAGTATTTT. Amino acids: CASSLLPDTQYF. The rearrangement joins TRBV7-9 to TRBJ2-3; no reliable D call. V lost 5 bases, J lost 6 bases, and 9 bases lay in between. Germline assignment: CDR1 SEHNR and CDR2 FQNEAQ (reference sequence). CDR3 size: 12 residues.

The chain uses TRBV2 and TRBJ1-2, with 7 bases matching TRBD1. Germline CDR1 is SNHLY and CDR2 is FYNNEI. With V trimmed by 4 bases and J by 6 bases, 5 bases remained unmatched. This CDR3 comprises 13 residues. The chain's CDR3 is CASSVTGWDGYTF. The CDR3 DNA reads as TGTGCCAGCAGTGTGACAGGGTGGGATGGCTACACCTTC.

The genes are TRBV3-1 (or the pseudogene TRBV3-2) and TRBJ1-1, with D unclear. This CDR3 is built from 14 residues. Germline assignment: CDR1 LGHDT and CDR2 YNNKEL (reference sequence). Trimming pared 4 bases from V and 4 bases from J, leaving 13 bases between. The DNA for the CDR3 is TGTGCCAGCAGCCCCCGGGTCCGATCCACTGAAGCTTTCTTT. Protein product: CASSPRVRSTEAFF.

V is TRBV12-3 or TRBV12-4 and J is TRBJ1-5; TRBD1 is a possible D gene (5 bases). Trimming took 2 bases from V and 5 from J, leaving 7 bases between them. There are 13 residues in the CDR3. CDR3 sequence reads: CASSLQGYQPQHF. The CDR3 DNA reads TGTGCCAGCAGTTTACAGGGTTATCAGCCCCAGCATTTT.

This chain links TRBV3-1 (or the pseudogene TRBV3-2) with TRBJ1-1; TRBD1 might be the D (5 bases). The V gene's germline CDR1 is LGHDT and CDR2 YNNKEL (reference sequence). Trimming removed 0 bases at V and 2 bases at J, with 10 bases between. The CDR3 contains 15 residues. In DNA, the CDR3 is TGTGCCAGCAGCCAAGAACGACAGACTAACACTGAAGCTTTCTTT. Translation gives CASSQERQTNTEAFF.

The chain couples TRBV5-6 to TRBJ2-5; 10 bases align to TRBD1. V trimming: 3 bases; J trimming: 4 bases; junction bases outside the gene matches: 6. CDR1 and CDR2 (germline): SGHDT, YYEEEE. The CDR3 runs 15 residues. The CDR3 region is CASSSGGTGVETQYF. CDR3 DNA sequence: TGTGCCAGCAGCTCGGGAGGGACAGGGGTAGAGACCCAGTACTTC.

The chain couples TRBV6-5 to TRBJ1-2; D is uncertain. Trimming removed 0 bases at V and 4 bases at J, with 12 bases between. This CDR3 spans 15 amino acids. Germline assignment: CDR1 MNHEY and CDR2 SVGAGI. The CDR3 DNA reads as TGTGCCAGCAGTTACTCGCCCCCGGGAACCTATGGCTACACCTTC. Translated: CASSYSPPGTYGYTF.

The chain couples TRBV7-9 to TRBJ2-7; D might be TRBD2 (6 bases). The CDR3 runs to 17 residues. The V gene lost 1 base and the J gene lost 1 base, with 17 bases spanning the gap. Germline loops: CDR1 SEHNR, CDR2 FQNEAQ (reference sequence). CDR3 loop: CASSLVGLHTVSYEQYF. The CDR3 bases are TGTGCCAGCAGCTTAGTGGGACTTCACACCGTATCCTACGAGCAGTACTTC.

The chain links TRBV5-4 to TRBJ1-2; 7 bases match TRBD1. J was trimmed by 4 bases and V by 5 bases; bases with no gene match: 5. Germline-derived CDR1 and CDR2 are SGHNT and YYREEE (reference sequence). The CDR3 has 13 amino acids. The CDR3 DNA is TGTGCCAGCAGTTTAGACAGGGTCTATGGCTACACCTTC. Its protein is CASSLDRVYGYTF.

V gene TRBV5-1 combines with J gene TRBJ2-2; 10 positions agree with TRBD2. The CDR3 is 16 residues long. J was trimmed by 8 bases and V by 3 bases; bases with no gene match: 10. Germline V gene data show CDR1 as SGHRS and CDR2 as YFSETQ. The CDR3 coding sequence is TGCGCCAGCAGCTGGCCTAGCGGGGGCCTCCGGGGGGAGCTGTTTTTT. Amino acid sequence: CASSWPSGGLRGELFF. Using reference TRBV5-1 and TRBJ2-2 for the parts outside the CDR3, the full variable domain is KAGVTQTPRYLIKTRGQQVTLSCSPISGHRSVSWYQQTPGQGLQFLFEYFSETQRNKGNFPGRFSGRQFSNSRSEMNVSTLELGDSALYLCASSWPSGGLRGELFFGEGSRLTVL.

This clone has only one observation. The rearrangement links TRBV30 to TRBJ2-1; 8 bases agree with TRBD2. CDR1 and CDR2 from the germline V gene are GTSNPN and SVGIG (reference sequence). The CDR3 has 14 residues. Trimming removed 3 bases from V and 8 bases from J; junction bases left unmatched: 9. CDR3 protein: CAWRPRGGRDEQFF. Here the CDR3 DNA reads TGTGCCTGGAGGCCTCGGGGGGGGCGCGATGAGCAGTTCTTC.

This CDR3 is CAWSVRRGASPGELFF. DNA for the CDR3: TGTGCCTGGAGTGTACGTCGGGGGGCTTCTCCCGGGGAGCTGTTTTTT. The chain couples TRBV30 to TRBJ2-2, with TRBD2 as a possible D gene (7 bases). The CDR3 loop spans 16 amino acids. CDR1 and CDR2 (germline): GTSNPN, SVGIG (reference sequence). The ends were cut back, 0 bases at V and 6 bases at J, with 17 bases in the middle. The variable domain in full, with the rest retrieved from reference TRBV30 and TRBJ2-2, is SQTIHQWPATLVQPVGSPLSLECTVEGTSNPNLYWYRQAAGRGLQLLFYSVGIGQISSEVPQNLSASRPQDRQFILSSKKLLLSDSGFYLCAWSVRRGASPGELFFGEGSRLTVL.

The chain uses TRBV28 and TRBJ2-4, with 7 bases that match TRBD1. Germline V lookup: CDR1 MDHEN, CDR2 SYDVKM. With V trimmed by 5 bases and J by 14 bases, 6 bases remained unmatched. The CDR3 sequence is 11 residues long. The CDR3 region has the DNA TGTGCCAGCAGTCCCGACAGGGAAAAGTACTTC. Its translation: CASSPDREKYF.

The rearrangement links TRBV9 to TRBJ1-5; D call uncertain. Trimming stripped 0 bases from V and 4 bases from J, with 11 bases between. CDR1 and CDR2 (germline): SGDLS, YYNGEE. The length of the CDR3 is 15 residues. CDR3 bases: TGTGCCAGCAGCGTAGACGCCCTCGGGAATCAGCCCCAGCATTTT. It codes for CASSVDALGNQPQHF.

The chain is built from TRBV27 and TRBJ1-1, with 11 bases identical to TRBD1. CDR3 length equals 16 residues. V shed 0 bases, J shed 3 bases, and the junction held 3 bases outside the gene matches. Germline values: CDR1 MNHEY, CDR2 SMNVEV (reference sequence). In DNA, the CDR3 is TGTGCCAGCAGTTTATCGAGGGACAGGGGGGACACTGAAGCTTTCTTT. Protein sequence: CASSLSRDRGDTEAFF.

A word on this clone: This CDR3 is also generated by other DNA sequences in the sample. This chain connects TRBV27 to TRBJ2-1; 8 nucleotides agree with TRBD1. Germline lookup yields CDR1 MNHEY and CDR2 SMNVEV (reference sequence). The V gene end was trimmed by 5 bases and the J gene end by 6 bases; junction bases not matched to a gene: 3. This CDR3 contains 13 residues. The CDR3 DNA is TGTGCCAGCAGTCCCACAGGGGGCAATGAGCAGTTCTTC. This translates into CASSPTGGNEQFF.

The V and J genes are TRBV5-6 and TRBJ2-1; TRBD1 is a possible D gene (6 bases). The V end was cut by 5 bases, the J end by 8 bases, with 20 bases between. Germline loops: CDR1 SGHDT, CDR2 YYEEEE. The CDR3 is 15 amino acids. CDR3 sequence: CASSSESTGIDEQFF. CDR3 in DNA: TGTGCCAGCAGTTCGGAATCGACAGGTATCGATGAGCAGTTCTTC. The whole variable domain, remainder taken from reference TRBV5-6 and TRBJ2-1, is DAGVTQSPTHLIKTRGQQVTLRCSPKSGHDTVSWYQQALGQGPQFIFQYYEEEERQRGNFPDRFSGHQFPNYSSELNVNALLLGDSALYLCASSSESTGIDEQFFGPGTRLTVL.

This clone has a handful of counts. The chain recombines TRBV30 with TRBJ1-1; D is undetermined. Between the trimmed V and J ends, which lost 8 bases and 2 bases, there was a span of 12 bases. This CDR3 is 12 amino acids long. The V gene's germline CDR1 is GTSNPN and CDR2 SVGIG (reference sequence). As DNA, the CDR3 is TGTGCCACGGGAAGGGAAAACACTGAAGCTTTCTTT. This codes for CATGRENTEAFF.

The rearrangement uses TRBV27 and TRBJ2-3, with a tentative D call TRBD2 (6 bases). The CDR3 is 14 residues long. Trimming removed 3 bases at V and 0 bases at J, with 7 bases between. Germline CDR1 MNHEY, CDR2 SMNVEV (reference sequence). CDR3 in amino acids: CASSFGTSTDTQYF. CDR3 bases: TGTGCCAGCAGTTTCGGGACTAGCACAGATACGCAGTATTTT.

The chain has TRBV7-3 and TRBJ2-1; D gene uncertain. CDR1 is SGHTA and CDR2 is FQGTGA in the germline V gene. V was clipped by 5 bases and J by 6 bases, with 11 bases between them. CDR3 length: 13 residues. The CDR3 coding sequence is TGTGCCAGCAGCCCGACGGGTTCCAATGAGCAGTTCTTC. Residues: CASSPTGSNEQFF.

The DNA for the CDR3 is TGCGCCAGCAGCCAACTGCGGGGGCTCACTGAAGCTTTCTTT. Amino acid sequence: CASSQLRGLTEAFF. The chain joins TRBV4-1 to TRBJ1-1, with a weak D call TRBD1 (6 bases). The CDR3 is 14 amino acids. Germline CDR1 and CDR2: MGHRA and YSYEKL. V lost 2 bases and J lost 4, with 11 bases in between.

The rearrangement links TRBV4-1 to TRBJ2-7; TRBD1 matches at 8 bases. CDR3 length: 17 amino acids. Germline trimming cut 0 bases from V and 3 bases from J; bases unmatched to any gene: 10. Per the germline V gene, CDR1 is MGHRA and CDR2 is YSYEKL. The CDR3 DNA sequence: TGCGCCAGCAGCCAAGATATCGACAGGGGACAAAACTACGAGCAGTACTTC. Protein sequence: CASSQDIDRGQNYEQYF.

The chain uses TRBV19 and TRBJ2-1; D gene unclear. Germline CDR1 and CDR2: LNHDA and SQIVND (reference sequence). This CDR3 spans 12 amino acids. Trimming took off 5 bases at V and 5 bases at J, with 7 bases between the two ends. The chain's CDR3 is CASSGLNNEQFF. CDR3 DNA sequence: TGTGCCAGTAGTGGCCTCAACAATGAGCAGTTCTTC.

The V call is TRBV19, the J call TRBJ2-2; 12 bases are a match to TRBD1. The junction had 7 bases not matched to a gene; V was cut back by 7 bases and J by 4 bases. Germline CDR1 is LNHDA and CDR2 is SQIVND (reference sequence). This CDR3 contains 16 residues. CDR3 sequence reads: CASTSRGQGATGELFF. In nucleotides, the CDR3 is TGTGCCAGTACCTCAAGGGGACAGGGGGCCACCGGGGAGCTGTTTTTT.

The CDR3 DNA sequence: TGCGCCAGCAGACAGGGGAATTCACCCCTCCACTTT. Its translation is CASRQGNSPLHF. The gene calls are TRBV5-1 and TRBJ1-6, with 7 nucleotides matching TRBD1. V dropped 5 bases and J dropped 7; count of bases not matched to a gene: 0. Germline-derived CDR1 and CDR2 are SGHRS and YFSETQ. This CDR3 is 12 amino acids long.

The J gene is TRBJ2-1, the V gene TRBV7-2; 8 bases map to TRBD2. The CDR3 loop spans 16 amino acids. The V segment lost 4 bases and the J segment 1 base; nucleotides outside the gene matches: 6. The germline CDR1 and CDR2 sequences are SGHTA and FQGNSA. The DNA for the CDR3 is TGTGCCAGCAGCTCGGCGGGGGGAGGGTCCTACAATGAGCAGTTCTTC. Translating gives CASSSAGGGSYNEQFF.

The chain combines TRBV30 with TRBJ2-2; D remains ambiguous. The germline gives CDR1 GTSNPN, CDR2 SVGIG (reference sequence). This CDR3 has 15 residues. Trimming cost V 1 base and J 2 bases, with 11 bases left between them. The CDR3, as DNA: TGTGCCTGGAGTGATGCAGGAAGAAACACCGGGGAGCTGTTTTTT. This codes for CAWSDAGRNTGELFF.

This clone has only one observation. V is TRBV19 and J is TRBJ2-7; perhaps TRBD1 as D (5 bases). Trimming pared 2 bases from V and 3 bases from J, leaving 8 bases between. Germline values: CDR1 LNHDA, CDR2 SQIVND (reference sequence). The CDR3 extends over 13 amino acids. The CDR3 loop reads CASSITQGYEQYF. The CDR3 DNA reads as TGTGCCAGTAGTATAACCCAGGGCTACGAGCAGTACTTC.